This T cell receptor (beta chain) emerged from a study of shared clonotypes between healthy human individuals. CD8 cells classed as naive were CD45RO-negative and positively selected for CCR7, excluding terminally differentiated effector memory CD45RA+ cells. To note about this clone: The sample carries other DNA sequences with the same CDR3.

The table came from immunoSEQ multiplex PCR; TCRdb's copy has only in-frame clones and leaves some out. The sample lists about 2 million clones, about 95% occurring once. The CDR3 is 16 residues long. With 0 bases removed from V and 1 base from J, the gap between germline ends came to 9 bases. CDR1 is MNHEY, CDR2 SVGAGI, per germline. V is TRBV6-5 and J is TRBJ1-4; no firm D call. The receptor was derived from a young man in good health. The sample was naive CD8+ T cells sorted from blood. The CDR3 spells CASSYSVGETNEKLFF. CDR3 DNA: TGTGCCAGCAGTTACTCGGTCGGCGAAACTAATGAAAAACTGTTTTTT.